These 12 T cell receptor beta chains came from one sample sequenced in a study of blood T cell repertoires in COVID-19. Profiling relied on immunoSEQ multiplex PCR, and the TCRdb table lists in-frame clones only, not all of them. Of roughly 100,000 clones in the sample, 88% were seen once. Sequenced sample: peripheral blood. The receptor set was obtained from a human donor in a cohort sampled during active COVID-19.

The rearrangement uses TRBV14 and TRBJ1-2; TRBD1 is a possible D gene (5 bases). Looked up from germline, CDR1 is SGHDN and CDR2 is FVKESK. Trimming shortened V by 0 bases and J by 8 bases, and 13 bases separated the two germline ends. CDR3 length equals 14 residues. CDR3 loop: CASSQDRDVRGYTF. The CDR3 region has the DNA TGTGCCAGCAGCCAAGACAGGGATGTGAGGGGCTACACCTTC. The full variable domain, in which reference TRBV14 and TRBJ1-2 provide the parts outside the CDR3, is EAGVTQFPSHSVIEKGQTVTLRCDPISGHDNLYWYRRVMGKEIKFLLHFVKESKQDESGMPNNRFLAERTGGTYSTLKVQPAELEDSGVYFCASSQDRDVRGYTFGSGTRLTVV.

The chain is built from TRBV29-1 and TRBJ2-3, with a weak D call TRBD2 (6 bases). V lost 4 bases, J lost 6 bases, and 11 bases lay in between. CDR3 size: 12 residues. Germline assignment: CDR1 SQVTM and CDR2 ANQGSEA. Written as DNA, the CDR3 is TGCAGCGTTGGGAGGGAATTGGATACGCAGTATTTT. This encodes CSVGRELDTQYF.

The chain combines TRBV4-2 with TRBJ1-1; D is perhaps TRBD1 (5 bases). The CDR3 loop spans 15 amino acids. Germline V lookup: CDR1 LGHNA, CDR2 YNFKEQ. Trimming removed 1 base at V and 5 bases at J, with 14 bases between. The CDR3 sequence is CASSQVGGGGTEAFF. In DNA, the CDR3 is TGTGCCAGCAGCCAAGTGGGTGGCGGGGGAACTGAAGCTTTCTTT.

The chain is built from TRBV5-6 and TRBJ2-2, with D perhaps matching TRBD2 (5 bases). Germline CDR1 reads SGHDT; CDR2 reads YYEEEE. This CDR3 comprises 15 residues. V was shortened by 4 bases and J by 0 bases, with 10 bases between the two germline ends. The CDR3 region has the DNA TGTGCCAGCAGCCCAGGAGGACCGAACACCGGGGAGCTGTTTTTT. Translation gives CASSPGGPNTGELFF. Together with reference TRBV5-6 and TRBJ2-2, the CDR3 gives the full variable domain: DAGVTQSPTHLIKTRGQQVTLRCSPKSGHDTVSWYQQALGQGPQFIFQYYEEEERQRGNFPDRFSGHQFPNYSSELNVNALLLGDSALYLCASSPGGPNTGELFFGEGSRLTVL.

CDR3 amino acids: CASSTGGTSGSHITYEQYF. The CDR3 DNA reads TGTGCCAGCAGTACCGGAGGGACTAGCGGGAGCCATATTACCTACGAGCAGTACTTC. The rearrangement uses TRBV28 and TRBJ2-7, with 14 bases lining up with TRBD2. CDR3 size: 19 residues. Trimming cost V 5 bases and J 2 bases; bases outside gene matches: 14. The germline gives CDR1 MDHEN, CDR2 SYDVKM.

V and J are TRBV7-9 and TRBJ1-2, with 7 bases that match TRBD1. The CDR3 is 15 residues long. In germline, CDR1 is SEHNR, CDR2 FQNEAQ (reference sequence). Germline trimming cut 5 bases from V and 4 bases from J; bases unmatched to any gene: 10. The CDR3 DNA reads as TGTGCCAGCAGCAAGGGGGACAGTTCAATCTATGGCTACACCTTC. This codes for CASSKGDSSIYGYTF.

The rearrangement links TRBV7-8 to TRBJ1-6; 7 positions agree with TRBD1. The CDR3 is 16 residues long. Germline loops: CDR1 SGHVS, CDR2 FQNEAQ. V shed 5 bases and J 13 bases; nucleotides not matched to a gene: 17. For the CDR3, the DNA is TGTGCCAGCAGCCGTTCTGACAGGGTGGGTATAGACCCCCTCCACTTT. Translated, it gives CASSRSDRVGIDPLHF. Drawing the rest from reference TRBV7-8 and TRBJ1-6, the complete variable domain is GAGVSQSPRYKVAKRGQDVALRCDPISGHVSLFWYQQALGQGPEFLTYFQNEAQLDKSGLPSDRFFAERPEGSVSTLKIQRTQQEDSAVYLCASSRSDRVGIDPLHFGNGTRLTVT.

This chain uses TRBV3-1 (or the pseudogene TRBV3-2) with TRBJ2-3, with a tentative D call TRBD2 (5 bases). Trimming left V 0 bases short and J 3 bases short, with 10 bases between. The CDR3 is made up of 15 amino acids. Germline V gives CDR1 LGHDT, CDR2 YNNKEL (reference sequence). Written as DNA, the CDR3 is TGTGCCAGCAGCCAAGAGAGGGAGCTTACAGATACGCAGTATTTT. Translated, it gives CASSQERELTDTQYF.

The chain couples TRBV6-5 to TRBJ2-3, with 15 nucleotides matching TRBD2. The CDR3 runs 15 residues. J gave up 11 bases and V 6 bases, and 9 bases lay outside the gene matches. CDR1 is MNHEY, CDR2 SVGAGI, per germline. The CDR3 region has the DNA TGTGCCAGCAGGGGCGGGACTAGCGGGGGGAGGATGCAGTATTTT. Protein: CASRGGTSGGRMQYF.

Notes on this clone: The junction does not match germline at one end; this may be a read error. Written as DNA, the CDR3 is TGTGCCAGCAGCGTAGACACGGGGGAGCTGTTTTTT. Encoded protein: CASSVDTGELFF. V and J are TRBV9 and TRBJ2-2; D is ambiguous. CDR1 SGDLS and CDR2 YYNGEE come from the germline V gene. The CDR3 loop spans 12 amino acids.

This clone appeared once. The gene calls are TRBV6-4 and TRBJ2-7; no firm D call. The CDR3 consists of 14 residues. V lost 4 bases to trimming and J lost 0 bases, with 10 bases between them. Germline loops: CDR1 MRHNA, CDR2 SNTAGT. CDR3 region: CASSAQVPSYEQYF. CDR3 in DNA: TGTGCCAGCAGTGCTCAGGTTCCCTCCTACGAGCAGTACTTC.

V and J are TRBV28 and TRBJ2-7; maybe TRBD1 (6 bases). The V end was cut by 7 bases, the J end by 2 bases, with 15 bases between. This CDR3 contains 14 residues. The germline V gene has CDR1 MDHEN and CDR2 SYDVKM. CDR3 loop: CASISETGTYEQYF. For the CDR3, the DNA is TGTGCCAGCATCTCAGAGACAGGCACCTACGAGCAGTACTTC.